This is a list of T cell receptor beta chains from one sample in a study of T-cell reconstitution after alpha-beta-depleted transplantation in children. TCRdb itself ran the PCR reads through MiXCR, one entry per CDR3 protein. The repertoire holds approximately 1,000,000 distinct CDR3 sequences, with roughly 29% as singletons. Material: PBMCs, mostly from graft donor cells, obtained 360 days after TCRalphabeta/CD19-depleted stem cell transplant. All receptors derive from a boy younger than two who had a stem cell transplant for SCID, so the T cells may come from the graft donor. The CDR3 runs from the conserved cysteine through the conserved F or W. The order of the fields is J gene, clone size, D gene, V gene, CDR3 protein, CDR3 DNA. The D gene is left open where the match is weak. Clone size, where shown, is once, few, many, or a class for clones that have expanded.

>TRBJ2-3|NA|NA|TRBV20-1
CSARHPKQPSTDTQYF
TGCAGTGCTCGACACCCTAAACAGCCTAGCACAGATACGCAGTATTTT
>TRBJ1-5|few|TRBD1|TRBV10-3
CATGGQIQGRGQPQHF
TGTGCCACAGGGGGACAAATACAGGGTCGGGGTCAGCCCCAGCATTTT
>TRBJ2-5|NA|TRBD2|TRBV5-1
CASSNGLAGGPQETQYF
TGCGCCAGCAGCAACGGACTAGCGGGGGGGCCACAAGAGACCCAGTACTTC
>TRBJ2-1|NA|NA|TRBV7-8
CASSLGTVEQFF
TGTGCCAGCAGCTTAGGGACAGTAGAGCAGTTCTTC
>TRBJ2-7|NA|NA|TRBV12-3/TRBV12-4
CASSFFGQGAYEQYF
TGTGCCAGCAGTTTCTTCGGGCAGGGCGCCTACGAGCAGTACTTC
>TRBJ1-6|NA|NA|TRBV28
CASSFLRENNSPLHF
TGTGCCAGCAGTTTCTTAAGGGAAAATAATTCACCCCTCCACTTT
>TRBJ1-3|NA|TRBD1|TRBV7-2
CASSLNRGGGNTIYF
TGTGCCAGCAGCTTAAACAGGGGTGGTGGAAACACCATATATTTT
>TRBJ2-5|NA|TRBD1|TRBV4-1
CASSLRQGRKTQYF
TGCGCCAGCAGCCTAAGACAGGGGAGAAAGACCCAGTACTTC
>TRBJ2-5|few|TRBD1|TRBV24-1
CATSDFPTGGRQTQYF
TGTGCCACCAGTGATTTCCCTACAGGGGGAAGACAGACCCAGTACTTC
>TRBJ2-7|NA|NA|TRBV4-1
CASSQTISRAPAFYEQYF
TGCGCCAGCAGCCAAACTATCTCCAGGGCCCCCGCCTTCTACGAGCAGTACTTC
>TRBJ2-7|NA|NA|TRBV20-1
CSVGAGLSEQYF
TGCAGTGTAGGTGCAGGACTCTCCGAGCAGTACTTC
>TRBJ2-1|few|TRBD2|TRBV20-1
CSGVKSSGDHEQFF
TGCAGTGGGGTTAAGTCTAGCGGGGACCATGAGCAGTTCTTC
>TRBJ2-1|NA|NA|TRBV7-6
CASSLDGRLPSGEQFF
TGTGCCAGCAGCTTAGATGGACGACTCCCAAGTGGTGAGCAGTTCTTC
>TRBJ2-7|few|NA|TRBV29-1
CSVEGGMVYEQYF
TGCAGCGTTGAAGGAGGAATGGTTTACGAGCAGTACTTC
>TRBJ2-1|NA|NA|TRBV29-1
CSPRWGRNNEQFF
TGCAGCCCCCGCTGGGGAAGGAACAATGAGCAGTTCTTC
>TRBJ1-6|few|NA|TRBV11-2
CASSPYWTQQTLHF
TGTGCCAGCAGCCCATACTGGACCCAGCAAACCCTCCACTTT
>TRBJ2-5|few|NA|TRBV7-6
CASSSVQGETQYF
TGTGCCAGCAGCTCTGTCCAGGGCGAGACCCAGTACTTC
>TRBJ2-7|few|NA|TRBV28
CASSLRSKGSSYEQYF
TGTGCCAGCAGTTTACGATCGAAGGGGAGCTCCTACGAGCAGTACTTC
>TRBJ1-3|NA|NA|TRBV6-5
CASTGRSSGNTIYF
TGTGCCAGCACGGGGCGATCCTCTGGAAACACCATATATTTT
>TRBJ2-3|NA|NA|TRBV4-2
CASSQDGSEDTQYF
TGTGCCAGCAGCCAAGATGGTAGCGAAGATACGCAGTATTTT
>TRBJ2-7|few|TRBD1|TRBV3-1
CASSHPGGTGPGYEQYF
TGTGCCAGCAGCCACCCAGGCGGGACAGGACCCGGCTACGAGCAGTACTTC
>TRBJ1-5|NA|NA|TRBV6-5
CASSSRSAGNQPQHF
TGTGCCAGCAGTTCCAGGTCAGCGGGCAATCAGCCCCAGCATTTT
>TRBJ2-7|NA|NA|TRBV29-1
CSAIIPGHRREQYF
TGCAGCGCAATAATCCCGGGACATCGAAGGGAGCAGTACTTC
>TRBJ2-2|NA|TRBD1|TRBV5-1
CASSSHLGQLDTGELFF
TGCGCCAGCAGCTCACACTTGGGACAGCTAGACACCGGGGAGCTGTTTTTT
>TRBJ1-1|many|NA|TRBV7-2
CASSLLPVATSTEAFF
TGTGCCAGCAGCTTACTACCGGTGGCGACCAGTACTGAAGCTTTCTTT
>TRBJ2-2|NA|TRBD1|TRBV9
CASSAVAGTANTGELFF
TGTGCCAGCAGCGCGGTCGCCGGGACAGCGAACACCGGGGAGCTGTTTTTT
>TRBJ2-5|NA|NA|TRBV19
CASSPRQIETQYF
TGTGCCAGTAGTCCGCGACAGATTGAGACCCAGTACTTC
>TRBJ2-1|NA|TRBD2|TRBV20-1
CSARDPSGGAAHNEQFF
TGCAGTGCTAGAGATCCAAGCGGGGGGGCCGCGCACAATGAGCAGTTCTTC
>TRBJ1-1|few|TRBD1|TRBV4-3
CASSHRQGNTEAFF
TGCGCCAGCAGCCACCGACAGGGCAACACTGAAGCTTTCTTT
>TRBJ2-1|NA|NA|TRBV20-1
CSASVPMHEQFF
TGCAGTGCTAGCGTCCCTATGCATGAGCAGTTCTTC
>TRBJ2-5|NA|NA|TRBV12-3/TRBV12-4
CASSFRGPYQETQYF
TGTGCCAGCAGTTTTCGAGGGCCTTACCAAGAGACCCAGTACTTC
>TRBJ2-3|few|NA|TRBV24-1
CATSDPSSTDTQYF
TGTGCCACCAGTGATCCGTCCAGCACAGATACGCAGTATTTT
>TRBJ1-4|NA|NA|TRBV5-5
CASSFGGPEELFF
TGTGCCAGCAGCTTCGGAGGGCCGGAGGAACTGTTTTTT
>TRBJ2-3|few|TRBD2|TRBV9
CASSVVAGGMADTQYF
TGTGCCAGCAGCGTCGTAGCGGGGGGCATGGCAGATACGCAGTATTTT
>TRBJ2-4|NA|NA|TRBV2
CASNPQGALAKNIQYF
TGTGCCAGCAACCCACAGGGTGCTCTAGCCAAAAACATTCAGTACTTC
>TRBJ2-1|NA|TRBD2|TRBV7-7
CASSPQRGGLPEQFF
TGTGCCAGCAGCCCACAGCGGGGGGGCTTGCCTGAGCAGTTCTTC
>TRBJ1-4|NA|NA|TRBV20-1
CSARPGAATNEKLFF
TGCAGTGCTAGACCTGGGGCTGCAACTAATGAAAAACTGTTTTTT